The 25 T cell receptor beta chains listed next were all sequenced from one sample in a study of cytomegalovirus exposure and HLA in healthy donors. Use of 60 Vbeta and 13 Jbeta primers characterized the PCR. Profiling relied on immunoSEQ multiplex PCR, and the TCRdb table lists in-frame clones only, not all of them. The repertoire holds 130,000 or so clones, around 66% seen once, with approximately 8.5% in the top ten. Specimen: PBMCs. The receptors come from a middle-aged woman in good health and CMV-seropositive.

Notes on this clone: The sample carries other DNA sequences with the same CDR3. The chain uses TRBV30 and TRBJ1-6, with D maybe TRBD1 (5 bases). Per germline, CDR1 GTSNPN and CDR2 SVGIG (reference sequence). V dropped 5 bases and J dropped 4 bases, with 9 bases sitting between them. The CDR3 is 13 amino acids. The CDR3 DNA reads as TGTGCCTGGTCTACAGGTTATAATTCACCCCTCCACTTT. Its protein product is CAWSTGYNSPLHF.

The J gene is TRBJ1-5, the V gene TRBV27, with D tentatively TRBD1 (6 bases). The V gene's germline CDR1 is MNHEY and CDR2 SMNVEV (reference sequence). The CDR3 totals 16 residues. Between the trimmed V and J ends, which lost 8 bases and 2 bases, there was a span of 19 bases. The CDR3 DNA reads TGTGCCAGCCGGACCTATGGGGGCAGTGGCAATCAGCCCCAGCATTTT. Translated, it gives CASRTYGGSGNQPQHF.

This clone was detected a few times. The CDR3 DNA is TGTGCCAGCAGCCCCGGGACAGATTCACCCCTCCACTTT. Its translation: CASSPGTDSPLHF. The chain uses TRBV2 and TRBJ1-6; 7 nucleotides match TRBD1. The CDR3 is made up of 13 amino acids. The V gene's germline CDR1 is SNHLY and CDR2 FYNNEI. The J segment lost 8 bases and the V segment lost 6 bases, leaving 4 bases of the junction unmatched.

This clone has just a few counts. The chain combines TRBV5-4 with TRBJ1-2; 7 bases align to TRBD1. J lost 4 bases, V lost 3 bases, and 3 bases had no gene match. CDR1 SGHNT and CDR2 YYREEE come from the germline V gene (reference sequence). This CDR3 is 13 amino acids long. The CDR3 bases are TGTGCCAGCAGCTCCGGACAGGCCTATGGCTACACCTTC. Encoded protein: CASSSGQAYGYTF.

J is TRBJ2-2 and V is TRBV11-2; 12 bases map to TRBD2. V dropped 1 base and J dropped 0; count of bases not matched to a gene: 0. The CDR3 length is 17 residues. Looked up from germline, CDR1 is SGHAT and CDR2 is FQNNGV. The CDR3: CASSLASGRANTGELFF. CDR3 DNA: TGTGCCAGCAGCTTAGCTAGCGGGAGGGCGAACACCGGGGAGCTGTTTTTT. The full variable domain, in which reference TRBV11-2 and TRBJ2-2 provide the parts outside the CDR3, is EAGVAQSPRYKIIEKRQSVAFWCNPISGHATLYWYQQILGQGPKLLIQFQNNGVVDDSQLPKDRFSAERLKGVDSTLKIQPAKLEDSAVYLCASSLASGRANTGELFFGEGSRLTVL.

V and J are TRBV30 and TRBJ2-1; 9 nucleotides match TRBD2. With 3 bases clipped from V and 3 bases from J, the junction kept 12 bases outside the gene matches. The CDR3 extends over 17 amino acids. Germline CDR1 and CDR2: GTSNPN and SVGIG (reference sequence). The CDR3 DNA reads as TGTGCCTGGAGCCCCCAGTTGGGGCGGGAGGGCTACAATGAGCAGTTCTTC. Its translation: CAWSPQLGREGYNEQFF.

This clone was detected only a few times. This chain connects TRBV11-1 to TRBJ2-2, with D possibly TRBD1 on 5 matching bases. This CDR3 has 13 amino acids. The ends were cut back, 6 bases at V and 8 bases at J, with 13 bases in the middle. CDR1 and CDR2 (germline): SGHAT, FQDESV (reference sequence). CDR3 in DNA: TGTGCCAGCAGTTCGGACACGGCAGGGGAGCTGTTTTTT. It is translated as CASSSDTAGELFF.

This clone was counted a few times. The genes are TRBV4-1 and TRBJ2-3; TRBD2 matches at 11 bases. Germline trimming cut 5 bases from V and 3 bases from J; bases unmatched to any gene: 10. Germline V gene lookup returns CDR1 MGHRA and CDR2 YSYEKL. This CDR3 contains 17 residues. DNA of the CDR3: TGCGCCAGCAGCAAAACTCTGACTAGCGGGGTAACAGATACGCAGTATTTT. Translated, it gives CASSKTLTSGVTDTQYF.

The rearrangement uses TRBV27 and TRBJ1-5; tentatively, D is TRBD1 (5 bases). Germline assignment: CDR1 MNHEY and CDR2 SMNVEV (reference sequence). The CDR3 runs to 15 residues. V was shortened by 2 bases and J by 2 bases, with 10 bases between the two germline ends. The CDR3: CASSLSGAGNQPQHF. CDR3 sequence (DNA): TGTGCCAGCAGTTTAAGCGGGGCTGGCAATCAGCCCCAGCATTTT.

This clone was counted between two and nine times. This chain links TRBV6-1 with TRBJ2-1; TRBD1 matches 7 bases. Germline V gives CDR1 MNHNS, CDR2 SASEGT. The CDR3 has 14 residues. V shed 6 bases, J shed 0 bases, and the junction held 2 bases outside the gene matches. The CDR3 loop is CASRTGSSYNEQFF. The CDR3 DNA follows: TGTGCCAGCAGGACAGGGAGCTCCTACAATGAGCAGTTCTTC.

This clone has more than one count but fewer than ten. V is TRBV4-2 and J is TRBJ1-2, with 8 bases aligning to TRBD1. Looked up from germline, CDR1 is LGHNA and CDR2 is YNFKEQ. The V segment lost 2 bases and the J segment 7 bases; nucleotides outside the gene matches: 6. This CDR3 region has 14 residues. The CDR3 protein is CASSQQGARPGYTF. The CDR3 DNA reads TGTGCCAGCAGCCAACAGGGGGCGAGACCTGGCTACACCTTC.

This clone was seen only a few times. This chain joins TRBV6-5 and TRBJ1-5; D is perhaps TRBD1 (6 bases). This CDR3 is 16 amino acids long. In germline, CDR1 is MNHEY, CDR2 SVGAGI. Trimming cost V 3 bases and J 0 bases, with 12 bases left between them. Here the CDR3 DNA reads TGTGCCAGCAGTTATGTTAGGACAGATAGCAATCAGCCCCAGCATTTT. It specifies CASSYVRTDSNQPQHF.

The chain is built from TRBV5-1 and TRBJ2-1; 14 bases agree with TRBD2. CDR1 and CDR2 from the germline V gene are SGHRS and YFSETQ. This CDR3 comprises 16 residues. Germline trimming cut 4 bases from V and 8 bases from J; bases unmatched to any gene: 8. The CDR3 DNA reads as TGCGCCAGCAGCCACATGACTAGCGGGAGGGTAGATGAGCAGTTCTTC. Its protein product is CASSHMTSGRVDEQFF.

CDR3 protein: CASSVGSGGSYEQYF. The CDR3 DNA sequence: TGTGCCAGCAGCGTCGGGTCCGGGGGCTCCTACGAGCAGTACTTC. V is TRBV9 and J is TRBJ2-7, with D possibly matching TRBD2 (6 bases). Deletions cut 2 bases from V and 0 bases from J, with 12 bases between. The CDR3 spans 15 residues. The V gene's germline CDR1 is SGDLS and CDR2 YYNGEE. The full variable domain, in which reference TRBV9 and TRBJ2-7 provide the parts outside the CDR3, is DSGVTQTPKHLITATGQRVTLRCSPRSGDLSVYWYQQSLDQGLQFLIQYYNGEERAKGNILERFSAQQFPDLHSELNLSSLELGDSALYFCASSVGSGGSYEQYFGPGTRLTVT.

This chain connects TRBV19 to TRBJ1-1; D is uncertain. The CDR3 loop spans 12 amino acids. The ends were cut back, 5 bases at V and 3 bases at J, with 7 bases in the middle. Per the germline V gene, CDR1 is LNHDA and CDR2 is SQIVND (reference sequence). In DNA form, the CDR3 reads TGTGCCAGTAGTCCGGGGTACACTGAAGCTTTCTTT. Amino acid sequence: CASSPGYTEAFF.

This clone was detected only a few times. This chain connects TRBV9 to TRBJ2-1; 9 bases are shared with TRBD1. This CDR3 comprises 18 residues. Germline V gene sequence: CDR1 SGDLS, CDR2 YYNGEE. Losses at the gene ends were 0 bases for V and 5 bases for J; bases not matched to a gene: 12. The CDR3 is CASSVGTGTGLLDNEQFF. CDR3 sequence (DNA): TGTGCCAGCAGCGTAGGAACAGGGACAGGGTTACTAGACAATGAGCAGTTCTTC.

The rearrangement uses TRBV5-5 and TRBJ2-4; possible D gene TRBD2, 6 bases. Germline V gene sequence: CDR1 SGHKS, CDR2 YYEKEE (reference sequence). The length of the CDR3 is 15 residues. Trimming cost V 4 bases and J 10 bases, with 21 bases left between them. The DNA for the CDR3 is TGTGCCAGCAGCGACGGGACTCATATTACTGGGATTCAGTACTTC. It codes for CASSDGTHITGIQYF.

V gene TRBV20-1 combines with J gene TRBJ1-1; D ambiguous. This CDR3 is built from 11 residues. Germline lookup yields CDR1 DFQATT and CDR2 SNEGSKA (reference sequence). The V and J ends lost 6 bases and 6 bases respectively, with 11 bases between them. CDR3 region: CSAPGTSEAFF. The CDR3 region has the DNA TGCAGTGCACCAGGCACATCTGAAGCTTTCTTT.

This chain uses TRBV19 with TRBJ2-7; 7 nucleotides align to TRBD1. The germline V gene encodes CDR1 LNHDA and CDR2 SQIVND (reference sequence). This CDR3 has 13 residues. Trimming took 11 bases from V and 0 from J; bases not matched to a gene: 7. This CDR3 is CAGRDSVSYEQYF. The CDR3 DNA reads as TGTGCCGGCCGGGACAGTGTCTCCTACGAGCAGTACTTC.

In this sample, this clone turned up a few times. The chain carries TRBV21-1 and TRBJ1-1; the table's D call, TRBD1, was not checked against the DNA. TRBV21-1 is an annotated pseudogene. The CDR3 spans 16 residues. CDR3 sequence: CASSNRVIRVGTEAFF. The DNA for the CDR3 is TGTGCCAGCAGCAACAGGGTCATCAGGGTTGGCACTGAAGCTTTCTTT.

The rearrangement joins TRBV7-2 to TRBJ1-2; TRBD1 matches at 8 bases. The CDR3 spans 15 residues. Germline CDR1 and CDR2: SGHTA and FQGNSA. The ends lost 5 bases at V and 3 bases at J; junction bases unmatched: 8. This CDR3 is CASSLRTGKDYGYTF. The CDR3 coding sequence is TGTGCCAGCAGCCTCCGGACAGGGAAGGACTATGGCTACACCTTC.

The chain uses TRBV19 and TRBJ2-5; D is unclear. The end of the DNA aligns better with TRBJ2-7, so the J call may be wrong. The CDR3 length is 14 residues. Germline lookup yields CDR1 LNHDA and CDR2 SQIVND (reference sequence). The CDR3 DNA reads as TGTGCCAGTAGTATACAGCCAGATAGCTACGAGCAGTACTTC. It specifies CASSIQPDSYEQYF.

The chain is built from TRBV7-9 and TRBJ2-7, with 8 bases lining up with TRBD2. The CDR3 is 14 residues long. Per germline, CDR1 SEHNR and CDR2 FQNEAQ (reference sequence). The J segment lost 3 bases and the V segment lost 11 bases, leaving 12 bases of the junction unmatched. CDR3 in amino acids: CALSMAGGFYEQYF. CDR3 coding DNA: TGTGCCCTCTCCATGGCGGGGGGCTTCTACGAGCAGTACTTC.

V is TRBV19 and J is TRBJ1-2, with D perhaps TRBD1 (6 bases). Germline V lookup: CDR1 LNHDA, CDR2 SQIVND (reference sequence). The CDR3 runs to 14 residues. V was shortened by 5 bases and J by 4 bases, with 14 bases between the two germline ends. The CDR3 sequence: CASSGGSGVYGYTF. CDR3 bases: TGTGCCAGTAGTGGGGGCAGCGGGGTCTATGGCTACACCTTC.

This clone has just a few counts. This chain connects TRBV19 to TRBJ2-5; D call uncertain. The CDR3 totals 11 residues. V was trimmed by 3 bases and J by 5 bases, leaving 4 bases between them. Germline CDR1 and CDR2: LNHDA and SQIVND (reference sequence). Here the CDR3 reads CASSIRETQYF. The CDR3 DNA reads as TGTGCCAGTAGTATCCGGGAGACCCAGTACTTC.